This T cell receptor beta chain originates from a study of a mutant IDH1 vaccine in newly diagnosed glioma. Time point described: week 5, during vaccination. Each dose of the vaccine consisted of 300 ug of mutant IDH1 20-mer peptide, with topical imiquimod. From germline, CDR1 is SGHTA and CDR2 FQGNSA. The CDR3 runs to 13 residues. The ends lost 5 bases at V and 6 bases at J; junction bases unmatched: 4. Sequencing used immunoSEQ multiplex PCR; TCRdb keeps in-frame clones, though not all of them. The table shows approximately 38,000 clones, with 80% to 90% occurring only once. This clone was seen only a few times. Its antigen is unidentified.

This receptor was taken from a man aged 40-55 years with glioma. J is TRBJ1-3 and V is TRBV7-2; 7 bases are a match to TRBD1. The source was PBMCs, collected from a glioma patient whose treatment included an IDH1 peptide vaccine. CDR3 protein: CASSHRGTNTIYF. CDR3 sequence (DNA): TGTGCCAGCAGCCACAGGGGTACAAACACCATATATTTT.